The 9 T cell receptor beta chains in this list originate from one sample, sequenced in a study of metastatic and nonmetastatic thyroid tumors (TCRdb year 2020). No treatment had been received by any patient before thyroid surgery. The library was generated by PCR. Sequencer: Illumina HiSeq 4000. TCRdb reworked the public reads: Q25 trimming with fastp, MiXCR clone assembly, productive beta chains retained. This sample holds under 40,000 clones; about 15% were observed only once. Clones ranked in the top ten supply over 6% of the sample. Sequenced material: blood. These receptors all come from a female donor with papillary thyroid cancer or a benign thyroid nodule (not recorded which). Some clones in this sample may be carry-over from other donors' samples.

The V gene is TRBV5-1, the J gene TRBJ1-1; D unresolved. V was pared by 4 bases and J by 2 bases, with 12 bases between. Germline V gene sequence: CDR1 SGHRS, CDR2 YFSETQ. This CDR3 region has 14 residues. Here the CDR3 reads CASSKDGVNTEAFF. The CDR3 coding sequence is TGCGCCAGCAGCAAGGACGGAGTAAACACTGAAGCTTTCTTT.

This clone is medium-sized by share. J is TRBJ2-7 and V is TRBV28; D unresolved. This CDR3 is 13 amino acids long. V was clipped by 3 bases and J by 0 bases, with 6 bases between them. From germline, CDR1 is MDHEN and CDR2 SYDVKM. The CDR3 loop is CASSLPASYEQYF. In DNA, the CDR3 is TGTGCCAGCAGTTTGCCCGCCTCCTACGAGCAGTACTTC.

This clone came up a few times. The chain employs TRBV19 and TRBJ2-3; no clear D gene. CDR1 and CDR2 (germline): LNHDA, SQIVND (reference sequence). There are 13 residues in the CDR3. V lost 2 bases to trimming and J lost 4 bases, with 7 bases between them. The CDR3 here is CASSILPADTQYF. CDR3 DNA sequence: TGTGCCAGTAGTATATTGCCGGCAGATACGCAGTATTTT.

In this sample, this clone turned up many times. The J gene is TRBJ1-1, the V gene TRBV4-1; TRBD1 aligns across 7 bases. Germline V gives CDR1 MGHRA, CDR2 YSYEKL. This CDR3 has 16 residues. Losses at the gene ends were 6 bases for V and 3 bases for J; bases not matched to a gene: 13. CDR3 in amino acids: CASRMRTGREDTEAFF. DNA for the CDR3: TGCGCCAGCAGAATGCGGACAGGCCGGGAAGACACTGAAGCTTTCTTT.

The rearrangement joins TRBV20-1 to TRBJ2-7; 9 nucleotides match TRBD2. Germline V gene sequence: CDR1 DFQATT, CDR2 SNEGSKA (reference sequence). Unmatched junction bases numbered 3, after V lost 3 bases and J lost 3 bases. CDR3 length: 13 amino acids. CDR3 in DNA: TGCAGTGCTAGTAGCGGGAGTGTCTACGAGCAGTACTTC. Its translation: CSASSGSVYEQYF.

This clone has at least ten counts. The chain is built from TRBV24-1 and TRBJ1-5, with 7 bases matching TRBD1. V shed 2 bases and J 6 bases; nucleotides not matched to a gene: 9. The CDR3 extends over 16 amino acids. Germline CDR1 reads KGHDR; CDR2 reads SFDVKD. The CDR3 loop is CATSDSRQGTRQPQHF. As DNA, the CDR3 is TGTGCCACCAGTGATTCAAGACAGGGTACCCGTCAGCCCCAGCATTTT.

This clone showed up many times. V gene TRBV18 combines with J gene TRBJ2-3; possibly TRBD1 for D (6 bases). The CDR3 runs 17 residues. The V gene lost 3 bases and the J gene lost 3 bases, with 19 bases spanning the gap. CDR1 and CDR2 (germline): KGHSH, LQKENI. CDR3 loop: CASSPPLSEQGTDTQYF. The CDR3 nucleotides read TGTGCCAGCTCACCGCCCTTGAGTGAACAGGGAACAGATACGCAGTATTTT.

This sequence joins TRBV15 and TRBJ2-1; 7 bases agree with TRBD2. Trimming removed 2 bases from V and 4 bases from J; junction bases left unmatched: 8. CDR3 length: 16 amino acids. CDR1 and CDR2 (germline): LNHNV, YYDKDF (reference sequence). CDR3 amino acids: CATSRWLSGGYNEQFF. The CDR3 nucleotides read TGTGCCACCAGCAGATGGCTATCGGGAGGTTACAATGAGCAGTTCTTC.

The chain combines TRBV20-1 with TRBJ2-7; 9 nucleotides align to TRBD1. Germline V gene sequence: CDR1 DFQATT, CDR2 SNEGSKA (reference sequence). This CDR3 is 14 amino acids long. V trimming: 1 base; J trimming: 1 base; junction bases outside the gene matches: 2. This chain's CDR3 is CSARGTGASYEQYF. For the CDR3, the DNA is TGCAGTGCTAGAGGGACAGGGGCTTCCTACGAGCAGTACTTC.